A selection of T cell receptor beta chains follows, all from one sample in a study of blood T cell repertoires in COVID-19. Clones were sequenced by immunoSEQ multiplex PCR, and TCRdb holds only the in-frame ones, with some missing. This sample has over 250,000 clones; around nine tenths occur once, and the top ten carry approximately 9%. The source material was PBMCs or T cells enriched from blood (not recorded which). Receptors were obtained from a man aged 40-49 years who had recovered from COVID-19. Both conserved end residues are part of each CDR3. Each record gives: J gene, clone size, V gene, CDR3 protein. A row's size may be missing; if present it is once, few, many or a size class.

TRBJ1-5,-,TRBV18,CASSPSYRSNQPQHF
TRBJ2-7,-,TRBV7-2,CASSLESGTSGSYEQYF
TRBJ1-2,once,TRBV10-3,CAISEVTGSSNYGYTF
TRBJ1-5,-,TRBV7-9,CASSSGQGALQPQHF
TRBJ2-3,-,TRBV20-1,CSASTLGREGTDTQYF
TRBJ2-1,once,TRBV5-1,CASSGSTTYREQFF
TRBJ1-1,-,TRBV9,CASSEVPGQTNTEAFF
TRBJ2-7,-,TRBV27,CASSWTGGRTTYEQYF
TRBJ2-5,-,TRBV5-1,CASRSGTGRQETQYF
TRBJ2-1,-,TRBV5-4,CASSLLAGGQFYNEQFF
TRBJ2-7,-,TRBV7-2,CASSLASGSYEQYF
TRBJ2-7,-,TRBV18,CASSPLDRSFQYF
TRBJ1-2,-,TRBV28,CASSRPTGGFFGYTF
TRBJ2-1,-,TRBV6-5,CASSYSGTSTYNEQFF
TRBJ1-3,-,TRBV7-6,CASSKAVGSGNTIYF
TRBJ2-7,-,TRBV6-5,CASNTGQADSYEQYF
TRBJ2-1,-,TRBV7-8,CASSLNRASVSYNEQFF
TRBJ1-3,once,TRBV29-1,CSVAGGPSGNTIYF
TRBJ2-7,-,TRBV7-9,CASSLFPGSHEQYF
TRBJ2-7,-,TRBV6-5,CASSYSGSFNEQYF
TRBJ2-1,-,TRBV7-2,CASSLRGTSGNSYNEQFF
TRBJ2-5,-,TRBV25-1,CASSVWETYQETQYF
TRBJ1-1,-,TRBV6-5,CASSIFEDTEAFF
TRBJ1-2,-,TRBV5-5,CASSSPLTGPIYGYTF
TRBJ1-1,-,TRBV10-3,CAIRVQHWGQNPNTEAFF
TRBJ2-1,-,TRBV27,CASSLPPGEQFF
TRBJ2-1,-,TRBV14,CASSLQGQSEQFF
TRBJ1-1,-,TRBV7-9,CASSSDDSMNTEAFF
TRBJ2-7,few,TRBV7-8,CASSLEEAGTTNEQYF
TRBJ2-7,-,TRBV27,CASRVGTEGSGFSYEQYF
TRBJ2-3,-,TRBV9,CASSGVGTFSTDTQYF
TRBJ2-7,-,TRBV27,CASSWGGGLYEQYF
TRBJ2-3,few,TRBV6-4,CASSDSGATDTQYF
TRBJ2-7,-,TRBV4-3,CASSQGRTSFDEQYF
TRBJ1-1,-,TRBV28,CASSKLQVGTEAFF
TRBJ1-2,-,TRBV4-1,CASSQDPGDYGYTF
TRBJ2-1,once,TRBV10-3,CAISEVAGEEEEQFF
TRBJ2-2,-,TRBV6-2/TRBV6-3,CASRPLRGRTGELFF
TRBJ2-3,-,TRBV4-2,CASSQEFGFTDTQYF
TRBJ2-5,-,TRBV5-1,CASSIQGSGGEETQYF
TRBJ1-3,-,TRBV12-3/TRBV12-4,CASSDRAGNTIYF